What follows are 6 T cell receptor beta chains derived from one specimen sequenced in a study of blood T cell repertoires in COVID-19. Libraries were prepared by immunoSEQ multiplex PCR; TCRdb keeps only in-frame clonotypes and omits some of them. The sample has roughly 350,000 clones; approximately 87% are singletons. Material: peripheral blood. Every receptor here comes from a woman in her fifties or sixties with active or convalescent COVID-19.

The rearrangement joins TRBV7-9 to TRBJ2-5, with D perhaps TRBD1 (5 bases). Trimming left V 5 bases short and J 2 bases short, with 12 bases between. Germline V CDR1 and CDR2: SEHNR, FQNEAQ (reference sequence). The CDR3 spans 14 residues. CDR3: CASSGALIQETQYF. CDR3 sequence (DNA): TGTGCCAGCAGCGGGGCTCTAATTCAAGAGACCCAGTACTTC.

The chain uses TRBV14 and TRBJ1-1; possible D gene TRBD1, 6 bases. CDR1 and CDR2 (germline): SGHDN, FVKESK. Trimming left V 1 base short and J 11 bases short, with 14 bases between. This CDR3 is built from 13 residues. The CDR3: CASSQGAGVMAFF. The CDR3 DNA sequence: TGTGCCAGCAGCCAAGGGGCAGGGGTGATGGCTTTCTTT.

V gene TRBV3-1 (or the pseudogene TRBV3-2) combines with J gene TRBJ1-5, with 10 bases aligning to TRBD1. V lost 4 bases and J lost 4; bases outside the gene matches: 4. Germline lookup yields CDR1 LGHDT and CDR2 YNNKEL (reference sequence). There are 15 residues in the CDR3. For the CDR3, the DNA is TGTGCCAGCAGCCTGACAGGGGGCGCGAATCAGCCCCAGCATTTT. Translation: CASSLTGGANQPQHF.

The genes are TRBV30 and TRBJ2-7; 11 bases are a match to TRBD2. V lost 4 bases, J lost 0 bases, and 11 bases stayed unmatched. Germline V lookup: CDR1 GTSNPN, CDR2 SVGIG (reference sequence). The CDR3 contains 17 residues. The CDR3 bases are TGTGCCTGGAATTTGGGACTAGCGGAATCCAGCTCCTACGAGCAGTACTTC. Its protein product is CAWNLGLAESSSYEQYF. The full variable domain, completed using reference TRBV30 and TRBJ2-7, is SQTIHQWPATLVQPVGSPLSLECTVEGTSNPNLYWYRQAAGRGLQLLFYSVGIGQISSEVPQNLSASRPQDRQFILSSKKLLLSDSGFYLCAWNLGLAESSSYEQYFGPGTRLTVT.

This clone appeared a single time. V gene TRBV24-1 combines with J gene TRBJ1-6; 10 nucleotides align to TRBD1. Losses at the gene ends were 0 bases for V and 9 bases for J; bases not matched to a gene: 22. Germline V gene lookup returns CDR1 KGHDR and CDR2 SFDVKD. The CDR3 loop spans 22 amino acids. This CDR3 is CATSDLDTGHRGQGTFVSPLHF. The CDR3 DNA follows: TGTGCCACCAGTGATTTGGATACGGGACACCGGGGACAGGGGACCTTCGTTTCACCCCTCCACTTT.

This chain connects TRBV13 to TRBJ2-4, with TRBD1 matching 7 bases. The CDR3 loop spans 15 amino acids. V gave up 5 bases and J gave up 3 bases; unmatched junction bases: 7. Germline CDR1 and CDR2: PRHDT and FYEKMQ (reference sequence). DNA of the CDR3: TGTGCCAGCAGCACCATCGACAGGGTCAAAAACATTCAGTACTTC. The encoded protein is CASSTIDRVKNIQYF.